The 10 T cell receptor beta chains presented below share a single source sample, sequenced in a study of cytomegalovirus exposure and HLA in healthy donors. Researchers ran the PCR with 60 Vbeta and 13 Jbeta primers. Produced via immunoSEQ multiplex PCR; TCRdb's table is partial and in-frame only. The sample holds about 89,000 clones, 85% seen once. Sequencing was done on a sample of PBMCs. These receptors were obtained from a man aged 40-49 years in good health and CMV-seropositive.

The CDR3 loop reads CASSLRRQEMSSYNEQFF. Here the CDR3 DNA reads TGTGCCAGCAGCTTGCGGAGACAGGAGATGAGCTCCTACAATGAGCAGTTCTTC. J is TRBJ2-1 and V is TRBV5-6; a possible D gene is TRBD1 (6 bases). CDR3 length equals 18 residues. Per germline, CDR1 SGHDT and CDR2 YYEEEE. V gave up 1 base and J gave up 0 bases, with 17 bases separating them.

The rearrangement links TRBV27 to TRBJ2-7; D remains unclear. Looked up from germline, CDR1 is MNHEY and CDR2 is SMNVEV (reference sequence). The V end lost 5 bases, the J end lost 5 bases, and 19 bases lay between the germline ends. This CDR3 is built from 15 residues. CDR3 bases: TGTGCCAGCAGTATAACTACCGCCCCCATAAACGAGCAGTACTTC. It specifies CASSITTAPINEQYF.

Comment on this clone: The sample carries other DNA sequences with the same CDR3. The J gene is TRBJ2-2, the V gene TRBV7-9, with TRBD1 matching over 8 bases. V lost 4 bases and J lost 1; bases outside the gene matches: 2. From germline, CDR1 is SEHNR and CDR2 FQNEAQ (reference sequence). The CDR3 has 15 amino acids. The CDR3 sequence: CASSSGTGNTGELFF. The CDR3 bases are TGTGCCAGCAGCTCAGGGACAGGGAACACCGGGGAGCTGTTTTTT.

The chain joins TRBV5-1 to TRBJ2-1; 12 positions agree with TRBD2. This CDR3 comprises 16 residues. Germline loops: CDR1 SGHRS, CDR2 YFSETQ. Trimming took 1 base from V and 4 from J; bases not matched to a gene: 3. The CDR3 DNA sequence: TGCGCCAGCAGCTTGCCGGGGACTAGCGGGTACAATGAGCAGTTCTTC. Its translation: CASSLPGTSGYNEQFF. The full variable domain, rest sourced from reference TRBV5-1 and TRBJ2-1, is KAGVTQTPRYLIKTRGQQVTLSCSPISGHRSVSWYQQTPGQGLQFLFEYFSETQRNKGNFPGRFSGRQFSNSRSEMNVSTLELGDSALYLCASSLPGTSGYNEQFFGPGTRLTVL.

The gene calls are TRBV16 and TRBJ2-1; 10 bases are a match to TRBD2. Losses at the gene ends were 0 bases for V and 0 bases for J; bases not matched to a gene: 8. The germline CDR1 and CDR2 sequences are KGHSY and FQNENV. The CDR3 spans 19 residues. CDR3 DNA sequence: TGTGCCAGCAGCCAATCGGGTAGCGGGAGGTGGCCCTCCTACAATGAGCAGTTCTTC. Amino acid sequence: CASSQSGSGRWPSYNEQFF.

The table lists this clone with a count of one. The rearrangement links TRBV7-9 to TRBJ1-1; 8 nucleotides align to TRBD1. This CDR3 comprises 15 residues. The ends lost 4 bases at V and 4 bases at J; junction bases unmatched: 8. Germline V lookup: CDR1 SEHNR, CDR2 FQNEAQ (reference sequence). The CDR3 spells CASSSIRGLGTEAFF. CDR3 bases: TGTGCCAGCAGCTCAATCAGGGGGCTGGGCACTGAAGCTTTCTTT.

The chain is built from TRBV18 and TRBJ2-7; 9 bases map to TRBD1. The germline CDR1 and CDR2 sequences are KGHSH and LQKENI. CDR3 length equals 13 residues. After removal of 1 base from V and 6 bases from J, the junction contained 1 base not matched to a gene. In nucleotides, the CDR3 is TGTGCCAGCTCACCACTGGACAGGGGCGAGCAGTACTTC. Its protein product is CASSPLDRGEQYF.

V and J are TRBV7-8 and TRBJ2-7; 9 bases align to TRBD1. Germline-derived CDR1 and CDR2 are SGHVS and FQNEAQ. Trimming removed 3 bases from V and 2 bases from J; junction bases left unmatched: 2. The CDR3 is 14 residues long. CDR3 amino acids: CASSFRQGAYEQYF. CDR3 DNA sequence: TGTGCCAGCAGCTTCAGACAGGGGGCCTACGAGCAGTACTTC.

By sample fraction, this clone is medium-sized. This rearrangement joins TRBV6-5 to TRBJ2-4; D gene uncertain. The CDR3 totals 15 residues. With 4 bases removed from V and 1 base from J, the gap between germline ends came to 11 bases. Germline-derived CDR1 and CDR2 are MNHEY and SVGAGI. DNA of the CDR3: TGTGCCAGCAGTTGGAGCGTTAAGGCCAAAAACATTCAGTACTTC. It translates to CASSWSVKAKNIQYF.

V gene TRBV19 combines with J gene TRBJ2-2, with D tentatively TRBD1 (5 bases). Germline V gives CDR1 LNHDA, CDR2 SQIVND (reference sequence). V gave up 11 bases and J gave up 1 base, with 14 bases separating them. The CDR3 is 14 amino acids. The CDR3 bases are TGTGCCTGTCGCACAACAGGGAACACCGGGGAGCTGTTTTTT. Residues: CACRTTGNTGELFF.